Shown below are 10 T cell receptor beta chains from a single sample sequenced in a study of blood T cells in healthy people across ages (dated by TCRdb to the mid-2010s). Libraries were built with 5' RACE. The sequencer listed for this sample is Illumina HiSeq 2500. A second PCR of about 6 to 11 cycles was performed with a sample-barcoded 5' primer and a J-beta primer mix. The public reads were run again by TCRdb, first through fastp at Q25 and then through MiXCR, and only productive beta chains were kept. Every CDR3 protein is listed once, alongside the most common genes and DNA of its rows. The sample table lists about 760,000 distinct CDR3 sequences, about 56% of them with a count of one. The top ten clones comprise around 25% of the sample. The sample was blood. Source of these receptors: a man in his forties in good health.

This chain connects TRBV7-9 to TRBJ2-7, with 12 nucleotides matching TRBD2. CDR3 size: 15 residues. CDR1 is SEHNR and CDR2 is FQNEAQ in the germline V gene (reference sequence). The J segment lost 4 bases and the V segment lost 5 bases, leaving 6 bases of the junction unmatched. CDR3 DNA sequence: TGTGCCAGCAGCCCGGGACTAGCGGGCGAATACGAGCAGTACTTC. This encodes CASSPGLAGEYEQYF.

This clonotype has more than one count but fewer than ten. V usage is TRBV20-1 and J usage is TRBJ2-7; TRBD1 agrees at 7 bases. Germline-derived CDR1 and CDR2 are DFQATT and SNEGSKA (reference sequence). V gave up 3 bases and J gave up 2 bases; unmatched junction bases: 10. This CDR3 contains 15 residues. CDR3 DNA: TGCAGTGCTAGTTCCGAGACAGGGCCACCCTACGAGCAGTACTTC. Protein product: CSASSETGPPYEQYF.

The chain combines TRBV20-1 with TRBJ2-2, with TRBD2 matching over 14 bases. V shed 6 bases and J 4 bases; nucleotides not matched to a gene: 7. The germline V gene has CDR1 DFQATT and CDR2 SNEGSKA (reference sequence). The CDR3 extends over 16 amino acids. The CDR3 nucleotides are TGCAGTGCGACTAGCGGGAGGGCCGAGAGCACCGGGGAGCTGTTTTTT. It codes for CSATSGRAESTGELFF.

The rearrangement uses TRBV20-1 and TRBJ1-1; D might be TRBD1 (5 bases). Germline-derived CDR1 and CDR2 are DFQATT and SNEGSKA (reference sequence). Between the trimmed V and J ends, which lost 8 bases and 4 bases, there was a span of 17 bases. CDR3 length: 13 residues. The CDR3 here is CSPRVRAGTEAFF. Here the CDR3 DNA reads TGCAGTCCCCGAGTCAGGGCTGGCACTGAAGCTTTCTTT.

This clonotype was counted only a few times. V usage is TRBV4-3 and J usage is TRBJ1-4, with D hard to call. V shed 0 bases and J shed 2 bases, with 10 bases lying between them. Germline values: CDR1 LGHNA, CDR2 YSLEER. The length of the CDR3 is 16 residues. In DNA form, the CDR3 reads TGCGCCAGCAGCCAAGATCTCGGGAAGACTAATGAAAAACTGTTTTTT. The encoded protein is CASSQDLGKTNEKLFF.

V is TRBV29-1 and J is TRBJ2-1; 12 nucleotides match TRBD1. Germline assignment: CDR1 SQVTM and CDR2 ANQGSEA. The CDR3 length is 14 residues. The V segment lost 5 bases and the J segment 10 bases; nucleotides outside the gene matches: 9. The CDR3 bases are TGCAGCGTTCGGGGACAGGGGGCAAATCAGGAGCAGTTCTTC. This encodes CSVRGQGANQEQFF.

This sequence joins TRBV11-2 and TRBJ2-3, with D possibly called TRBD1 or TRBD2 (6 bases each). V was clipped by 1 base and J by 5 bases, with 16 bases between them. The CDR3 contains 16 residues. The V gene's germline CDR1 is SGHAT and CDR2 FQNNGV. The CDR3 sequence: CASSLVLSGGGDTQYF. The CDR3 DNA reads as TGTGCCAGCAGCTTAGTTCTCAGCGGAGGGGGAGATACGCAGTATTTT. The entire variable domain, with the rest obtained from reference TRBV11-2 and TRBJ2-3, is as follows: EAGVAQSPRYKIIEKRQSVAFWCNPISGHATLYWYQQILGQGPKLLIQFQNNGVVDDSQLPKDRFSAERLKGVDSTLKIQPAKLEDSAVYLCASSLVLSGGGDTQYFGPGTRLTVL.

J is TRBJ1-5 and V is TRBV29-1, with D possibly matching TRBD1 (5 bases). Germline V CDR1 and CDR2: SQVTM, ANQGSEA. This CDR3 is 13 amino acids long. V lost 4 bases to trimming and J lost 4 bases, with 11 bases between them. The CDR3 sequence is CSVGGPANQPQHF. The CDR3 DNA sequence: TGCAGCGTTGGGGGACCCGCTAATCAGCCCCAGCATTTT.

CDR3 sequence: CASSQERTVDNEQFF. The CDR3 DNA is TGCGCCAGCAGCCAAGAAAGGACAGTGGACAATGAGCAGTTCTTC. The chain carries TRBV4-1 and TRBJ2-1; possible D gene TRBD1, 6 bases. The ends were cut back, 0 bases at V and 5 bases at J, with 11 bases in the middle. The CDR3 extends over 15 amino acids. In germline, CDR1 is MGHRA, CDR2 YSYEKL.

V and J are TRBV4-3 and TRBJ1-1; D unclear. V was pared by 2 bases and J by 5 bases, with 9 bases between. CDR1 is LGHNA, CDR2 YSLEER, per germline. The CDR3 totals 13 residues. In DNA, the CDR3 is TGCGCCAGCAGCCAACTCCCCTTAACTGAAGCTTTCTTT. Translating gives CASSQLPLTEAFF.